This is a list of T cell receptor beta chains from one sample in a study of T cell repertoires in cytomegalovirus infection. Their antigens are not known. TCRdb called the reads again in MiXCR, with one record for every CDR3 protein. The sample carries hundreds of thousands of distinct CDR3 sequences, around 31% recorded once. This specimen consisted of cultured PBMCs, obtained from culture after CMV antigen stimulation. The receptors here all came from a human donor in good health (CMV status not recorded). Some clones in this sample may be carry-over from other donors' samples. Both conserved end residues are part of each CDR3. D genes are given only for firm matches. Clone size is stated in some rows and not others, as once, few, many or a class when expanded.

>TRBD1|many|TRBV7-2|TRBJ2-2
TGTGCCAGCAGCTCGAGGGGGCCTGGCACCGGGGAGCTGTTTTTT
CASSSRGPGTGELFF
>TRBD1|.|TRBV10-3|TRBJ2-2
TGTGCCATCAGTGACCCTGGGCAGGGGGCGAACACCGGGGAGCTGTTTTTT
CAISDPGQGANTGELFF
>.|.|TRBV11-2|TRBJ2-7
TGTGCCAGCAGCCCACGGGTCGATTCCTACGAGCAGTACTTC
CASSPRVDSYEQYF
>.|.|TRBV5-4|TRBJ1-6
TGTGCCAGCAGCTTCACCGCGAATTCACCCCTCCACTTT
CASSFTANSPLHF
>.|.|TRBV7-9|TRBJ1-3
TGTGCCAGCAGCTATCAGGGGACCTCTGGAAACACCATATATTTT
CASSYQGTSGNTIYF
>.|.|TRBV7-9|TRBJ1-6
TGTGCCAGCAGCTTAGAGGACAGCCGGTATTCACCCCTCCACTTT
CASSLEDSRYSPLHF
>TRBD1|few|TRBV7-9|TRBJ1-1
TGTGCCAGCAGCTCCTTCCGAGGGGGCCCTGAAGCTTTCTTT
CASSSFRGGPEAFF
>TRBD2|.|TRBV6-1|TRBJ2-7
TGTGCCAGCAGTTACGGGACCGGGACTAGCGACTACGAGCAGTACTTC
CASSYGTGTSDYEQYF
>.|.|TRBV7-3|TRBJ2-7
TGTGCCACTGGGCCCACCTCCTACGAGCAGTACTTC
CATGPTSYEQYF
>TRBD2|.|TRBV9|TRBJ2-1
TGTGCCAGCAGTCACGCCGGGACTAGCGGGAGTTGGGAGCAGTTCTTC
CASSHAGTSGSWEQFF
>.|few|TRBV7-9|TRBJ1-2
TGTGCCAGCAGTCAACAGGGCTTCACTATCCCGGACTTC
CASSQQGFTIPDF
>TRBD1|.|TRBV20-1|TRBJ1-5
TGCAGTGCCCTGAACAGGGGAATGCCCCAGCATTTT
CSALNRGMPQHF
>.|.|TRBV4-1|TRBJ1-6
TGCGCCAGCAGCCAAGGACCCACCCGAAGGTCCTATAATTCACCCCTCCACTTT
CASSQGPTRRSYNSPLHF
>TRBD2|many|TRBV7-2|TRBJ2-7
TGTGCCAGCAGCTTACTAGCGGGAGGAACCGAGCAGTACTTC
CASSLLAGGTEQYF
>TRBD1|once|TRBV4-1|TRBJ2-5
TGCGCCAGCAGCTCCTATACAGGGGGCGGCGGAGAGACCCAGTACTTC
CASSSYTGGGGETQYF
>.|many|TRBV7-2|TRBJ2-7
TGTGCCAGCAGCCTGAGGGTTAGGACATTGGGATACGAGCAGTACTTC
CASSLRVRTLGYEQYF
>.|.|TRBV12-3/TRBV12-4|TRBJ2-1
TGTGCCAGCACCCAAGGTCATGATGAGCAGTTCTTC
CASTQGHDEQFF
>TRBD2|few|TRBV11-2|TRBJ2-7
TGTGCCAGCAGCTTTGGAGCGGGAGTTCGGAACGAGCAGTACTTC
CASSFGAGVRNEQYF
>.|many|TRBV7-2|TRBJ2-5
TGTGCCAGCAGCCGACAAAGTGGGACCCCGGAGACCCAGTACTTC
CASSRQSGTPETQYF
>.|few|TRBV20-1|TRBJ2-5
TGCAGTGGAGACCGAGGAAACCAAGAGACCCAGTACTTC
CSGDRGNQETQYF
>.|.|TRBV4-3|TRBJ1-2
TGCGCCAGCAGCCAAGAACCCAGAATCTATGGCTACACCTTC
CASSQEPRIYGYTF
>TRBD1|many|TRBV7-9|TRBJ1-2
TGTGCCAGCTCAGGGGGCAACTATGGCTACACCTTC
CASSGGNYGYTF
>.|.|TRBV7-2|TRBJ2-3
TGTGCCAGCAGCTCAGCCCCGGGATCTTCGGTTGCAGATACGCAGTATTTT
CASSSAPGSSVADTQYF
>.|few|TRBV19|TRBJ1-1
TGTGCCAGTAGTATAGGGGGGGACACCTATAGCCGGTACACTGAAGCTTTCTTT
CASSIGGDTYSRYTEAFF
>TRBD1|.|TRBV29-1|TRBJ1-2
TGCAGCGTTGTTTCCCCAGGGGGCGGTTATGGCTACACCTTC
CSVVSPGGGYGYTF
>.|few|TRBV7-2|TRBJ1-2
TGTGCCAGCAGCTCCCCCACCCTGCGACAGATTAACTATGGCTACACCTTC
CASSSPTLRQINYGYTF
>.|.|TRBV7-9|TRBJ2-3
TGTGCCAGCAGCAAAATCCCAGATACGCAGTATTTT
CASSKIPDTQYF
>.|.|TRBV15|TRBJ2-7
TGTGCCACCAGCAGAGAGACAGACTCCTACGAGCAGTACTTC
CATSRETDSYEQYF
>.|few|TRBV2|TRBJ1-1
TGTGCCAGCCAGGACAGTAAGAACACTGAAGCTTTCTTT
CASQDSKNTEAFF
>.|.|TRBV7-6|TRBJ2-7
TGTGCCAGCAGCCTCGCACTAGGAACCGCGTACGAGCAGTACTTC
CASSLALGTAYEQYF
>TRBD1|.|TRBV19|TRBJ2-2
TGTGCCGGGGGAAGACAGGGGAACACCGGGGAGCTGTTTTTT
CAGGRQGNTGELFF
>TRBD2|.|TRBV28|TRBJ2-1
TGTGCCAGCAGTTTCCAGTTAGCGGGCCTCTACAATGAGCAGTTCTTC
CASSFQLAGLYNEQFF
>.|once|TRBV6-6|TRBJ2-3
TGTGCCAGCACCGCACCTGGGGGACGCTTCCTAGATACGCAGTATTTT
CASTAPGGRFLDTQYF
>TRBD1|.|TRBV15|TRBJ2-7
TGTGCCACCCGGGGACAGGGAGATAACGAGCAGTACTTC
CATRGQGDNEQYF
>.|many|TRBV7-2|TRBJ2-7
TGTGCCAGCAGCCCCCACGGGGGATTCTCCTACGAGCAGTACTTC
CASSPHGGFSYEQYF
>.|few|TRBV2|TRBJ2-7
TGTGCCAGCCAACCTTTCCCTACAGGGAAAATGTACGAGCAGTACTTC
CASQPFPTGKMYEQYF
>.|.|TRBV18|TRBJ2-3
TGTGCCAGCTCACCACCGATAGCGCGGGGTTATTTCACAGATACGCAGTATTTT
CASSPPIARGYFTDTQYF
>TRBD1|.|TRBV12-3/TRBV12-4|TRBJ2-3
TGTGCCAGCAGTCCCAAACAGGGGGCGTTGGATACGCAGTATTTT
CASSPKQGALDTQYF
>.|.|TRBV6-1|TRBJ2-3
TGTGCCAGCAGGGTATACCTCACAGATACGCAGTATTTT
CASRVYLTDTQYF
>.|.|TRBV19|TRBJ2-2
TGTGCCAGTACCATAGCCGCCGGCGGGGAGCTGTTTTTT
CASTIAAGGELFF
>.|.|TRBV5-3|TRBJ1-2
TGTGCCAGCAGCCTCTGGCGGGGGCCGGTGGGCTACACCTTC
CASSLWRGPVGYTF
>.|few|TRBV6-1|TRBJ2-4
TGTGCCAGCAGTTCACAGGGAGCCAAAAACATTCAGTACTTC
CASSSQGAKNIQYF
>TRBD1|.|TRBV7-2|TRBJ1-1
TGTGCCAGCAGCCCGGACAGGGACAACACTGAAGCTTTCTTT
CASSPDRDNTEAFF
>.|.|TRBV6-2/TRBV6-3|TRBJ1-4
TGTGCCAGCAGTAACGTATCTCCAGCCGGACAATCTCGTGAAAAACTGTTTTTT
CASSNVSPAGQSREKLFF
>.|.|TRBV6-2/TRBV6-3|TRBJ2-1
TGTGCCAGCAGTTATGGGGTTTCCAATGAGCAGTTCTTC
CASSYGVSNEQFF
>TRBD2|.|TRBV18|TRBJ2-7
TGTGCCAGCTCACCAAGGGCTAGCGGGAGAGGTTACGAGCAGTACTTC
CASSPRASGRGYEQYF
>TRBD1|few|TRBV20-1|TRBJ1-6
TGCAGTGCTGCCCGGGACAGGGTCGATTCACCCCTCCACTTT
CSAARDRVDSPLHF
>TRBD1|.|TRBV6-2/TRBV6-3|TRBJ1-2
TGTGCCAGCAGGTGGACAGGGGATGATAACTATGGCTACACCTTC
CASRWTGDDNYGYTF
>.|.|TRBV25-1|TRBJ1-2
TGTGCCAGCAGTGAATTATCGGCACCTGCTAACTATGGCTACACCTTC
CASSELSAPANYGYTF
>.|.|TRBV7-2|TRBJ2-4
TGTGCCAGCAGCTTACGGCAGCCCCGCATTCAGTACTTC
CASSLRQPRIQYF
>.|.|TRBV7-9|TRBJ1-2
TGTGCCAGCAGCTTACTATCAGGGGATGGCTACACCTTC
CASSLLSGDGYTF
>.|few|TRBV6-1|TRBJ2-7
TGTGCCAGCAGACCCGGGACACCTACCTACGAGCAGTACTTC
CASRPGTPTYEQYF